Sequencing of this T cell receptor beta chain was carried out in a study of memory CD4+ T cells and cytomegalovirus serostatus. To note about this clone: Its antigen is unidentified.

Study-wide findings and caveats: CMV serostatus prediction reached median AUC approximately 0.95, or 0.91 with US-trained model.

Germline values: CDR1 MDHEN, CDR2 SYDVKM. V shed 1 base, J shed 4 bases, and the junction held 3 bases outside the gene matches. The CDR3 is made up of 14 amino acids. The sort gate was single viable CD3+CD4+CD8-CD45RO+ cells for memory CD4+ T cells. Original handling: Out-of-frame sequences were removed, leaving 2,204,828 distinct TCRbeta sequences. The assay was immunoSEQ multiplex PCR, and TCRdb's table has in-frame clones only and misses some. That table furnishes V, J and clone size, whereas the DNA furnished D and trimming. The table lists approximately 60,000 clones, about 81% of them singletons, with around 1% in the top ten.

Sequencing was performed on memory CD4+ T cells from blood. The chain has TRBV28 and TRBJ1-1, with 7 nucleotides matching TRBD1. The receptor's source is an adult in good health and CMV-seronegative. Here the CDR3 reads CASSLSPGGTEAFF. In DNA, the CDR3 is TGTGCCAGCAGTTTATCCCCAGGGGGCACTGAAGCTTTCTTT.